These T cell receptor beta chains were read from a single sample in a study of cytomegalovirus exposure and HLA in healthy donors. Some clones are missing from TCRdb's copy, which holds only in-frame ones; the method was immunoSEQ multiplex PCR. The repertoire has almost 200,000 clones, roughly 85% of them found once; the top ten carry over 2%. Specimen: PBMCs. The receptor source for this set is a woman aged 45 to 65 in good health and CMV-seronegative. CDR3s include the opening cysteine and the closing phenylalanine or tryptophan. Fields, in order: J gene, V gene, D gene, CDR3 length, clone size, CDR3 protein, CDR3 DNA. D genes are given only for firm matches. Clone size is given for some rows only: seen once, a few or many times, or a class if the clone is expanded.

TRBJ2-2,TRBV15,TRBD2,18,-,CATSRSGTSGLNTGELFF,TGTGCCACCAGCAGATCCGGGACTAGCGGGCTTAACACCGGGGAGCTGTTTTTT
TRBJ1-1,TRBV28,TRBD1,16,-,CASSAPRQGVNTEAFF,TGTGCCAGCAGTGCACCCCGACAGGGAGTGAACACTGAAGCTTTCTTT
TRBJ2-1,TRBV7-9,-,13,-,CASSRTADNEQFF,TGTGCCAGCAGCCGTACAGCGGACAATGAGCAGTTCTTC
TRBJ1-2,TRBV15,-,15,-,CATSRDRRLNYGYTF,TGTGCCACCAGCAGAGACCGCCGACTTAACTATGGCTACACCTTC
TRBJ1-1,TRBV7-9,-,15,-,CASSLDQGKNTEAFF,TGTGCCAGCAGCTTAGACCAGGGGAAGAACACTGAAGCTTTCTTT
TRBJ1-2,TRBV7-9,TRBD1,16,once,CASSLALTDRGRGYTF,TGTGCCAGCAGCTTAGCCCTTACGGACAGGGGAAGGGGCTACACCTTC
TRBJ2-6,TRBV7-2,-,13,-,CASSPRGANVLTF,TGTGCCAGCAGCCCCAGGGGGGCCAACGTCCTGACTTTC
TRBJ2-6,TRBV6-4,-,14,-,CASSVESGANVLTF,TGTGCCAGCAGTGTAGAATCCGGGGCCAACGTCCTGACTTTC
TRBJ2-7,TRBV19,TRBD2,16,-,CASSIGLAGGFYEQYF,TGTGCCAGTAGTATCGGATTAGCGGGAGGTTTCTACGAGCAGTACTTC
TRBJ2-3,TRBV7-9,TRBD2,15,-,CASSKTSGVIDTQYF,TGTGCCAGCAGCAAGACTAGCGGTGTGATAGATACGCAGTATTTT
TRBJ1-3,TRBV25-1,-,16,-,CASSEYGGLSGNTIYF,TGTGCCAGCAGTGAATACGGGGGGCTTTCTGGAAACACCATATATTTT
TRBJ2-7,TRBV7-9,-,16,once,CASSLGERLDSYEQYF,TGTGCCAGCAGCTTAGGAGAGCGGCTCGATTCCTACGAGCAGTACTTC
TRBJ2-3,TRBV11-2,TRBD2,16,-,CASGSRTSGSSDTQYF,TGTGCCAGCGGCTCCAGGACTAGCGGGAGTTCAGATACGCAGTATTTT
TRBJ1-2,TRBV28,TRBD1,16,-,CASRTGGRAANYGYTF,TGTGCCAGCAGAACAGGGGGGAGGGCAGCTAACTATGGCTACACCTTC
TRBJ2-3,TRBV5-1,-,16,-,CASSLVTAALTDTQYF,TGCGCCAGCAGCTTGGTAACTGCTGCCCTCACAGATACGCAGTATTTT
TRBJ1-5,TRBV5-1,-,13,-,CASSLQVNQPQHF,TGCGCCAGCAGCTTACAGGTTAACCAGCCCCAGCATTTT
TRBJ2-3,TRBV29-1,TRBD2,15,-,CSVEGLAGGGDTQYF,TGCAGCGTAGAAGGACTAGCGGGAGGTGGGGATACGCAGTATTTT
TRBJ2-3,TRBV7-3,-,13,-,CASSLSPGDTQYF,TGTGCCAGCAGCCTCTCCCCGGGGGATACGCAGTATTTT
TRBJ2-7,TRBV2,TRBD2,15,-,CASRNGLAGTYEQYF,TGTGCCAGCAGGAATGGACTAGCGGGGACCTACGAGCAGTACTTC
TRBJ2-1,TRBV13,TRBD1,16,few,CASSHGTGTFYNEQFF,TGTGCCAGCAGTCACGGGACAGGGACATTTTACAATGAGCAGTTCTTC
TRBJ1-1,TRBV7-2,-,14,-,CASSSTMGGTEAFF,TGTGCCAGCAGTTCAACCATGGGGGGCACTGAAGCTTTCTTT
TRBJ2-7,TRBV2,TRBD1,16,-,CASSSPGGTGNYEQYF,TGTGCCAGCAGTTCCCCTGGCGGGACAGGGAACTACGAGCAGTACTTC
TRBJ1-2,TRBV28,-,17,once,CASSFLTVTGTSYGYTF,TGTGCCAGCAGTTTCCTAACTGTAACCGGGACAAGCTATGGCTACACCTTC
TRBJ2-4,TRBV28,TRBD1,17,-,CASSTPGTGVAKNIQYF,TGTGCCAGCAGTACACCCGGGACAGGAGTAGCCAAAAACATTCAGTACTTC
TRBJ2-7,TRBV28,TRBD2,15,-,CASSGQGLATLGQYF,TGTGCCAGCAGTGGCCAGGGACTAGCGACCCTGGGGCAGTACTTC
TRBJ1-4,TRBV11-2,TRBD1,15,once,CASSSRTGSNEKLFF,TGTGCCAGCAGCTCGCGGACAGGTTCTAATGAAAAACTGTTTTTT
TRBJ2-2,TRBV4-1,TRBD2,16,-,CASRVTSGAGVGELFF,TGCGCCAGCAGGGTAACTAGCGGGGCCGGGGTCGGGGAGCTGTTTTTT
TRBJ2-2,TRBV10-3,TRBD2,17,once,CAISGGLAETITGELFF,TGTGCCATCAGTGGGGGACTAGCGGAGACGATCACCGGGGAGCTGTTTTTT
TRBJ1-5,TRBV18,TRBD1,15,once,CASSPTGVGNQPQHF,TGTGCCAGCTCCCCGACAGGGGTAGGAAATCAGCCCCAGCATTTT
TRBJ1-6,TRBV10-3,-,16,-,CAISESGRADNSPLHF,TGTGCCATCAGTGAGTCAGGCAGGGCCGATAATTCACCCCTCCACTTT
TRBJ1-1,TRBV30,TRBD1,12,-,CAWSGGSGGAFF,TGTGCCTGGAGCGGGGGATCAGGGGGAGCTTTCTTT
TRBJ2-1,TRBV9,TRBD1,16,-,CASSVAGQELLTEQFF,TGTGCCAGCAGCGTCGCGGGACAGGAGCTTCTTACTGAGCAGTTCTTC
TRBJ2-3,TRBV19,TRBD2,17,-,CASRDEWASGATDTQYF,TGTGCCAGTAGAGATGAGTGGGCTAGCGGGGCCACAGATACGCAGTATTTT
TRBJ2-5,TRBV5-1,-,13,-,CASSEQGMEAQYF,TGCGCCAGCAGCGAACAGGGAATGGAGGCCCAGTACTTC
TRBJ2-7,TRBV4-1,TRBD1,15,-,CASSDATGWGGEQYF,TGCGCCAGCAGCGATGCGACAGGGTGGGGCGGCGAGCAGTACTTC
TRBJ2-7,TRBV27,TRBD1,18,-,CASSGRQGEVENSYEQYF,TGTGCCAGCAGTGGAAGACAGGGGGAGGTTGAAAACTCCTACGAGCAGTACTTC
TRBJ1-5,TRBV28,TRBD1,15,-,CASSGGQGASQPQHF,TGTGCCAGCAGTGGGGGACAGGGGGCTTCTCAGCCCCAGCATTTT
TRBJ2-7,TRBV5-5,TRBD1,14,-,CASSFGQDSYEQYF,TGTGCCAGCAGCTTCGGACAGGACTCCTACGAGCAGTACTTC
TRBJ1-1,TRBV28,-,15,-,CASSPSRQGRAEAFF,TGTGCCAGCAGTCCCTCAAGGCAGGGCAGAGCTGAAGCTTTCTTT
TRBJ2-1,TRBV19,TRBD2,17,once,CASSKPGVAGEVSGQFF,TGTGCCAGTAGCAAGCCTGGGGTGGCGGGAGAGGTCTCAGGGCAGTTCTTC
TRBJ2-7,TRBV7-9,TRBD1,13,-,CSSSLGTGGEQYF,TGTTCCAGCAGCTTAGGGACAGGGGGTGAGCAGTACTTC
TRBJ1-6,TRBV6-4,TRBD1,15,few,CASSDLGQGVSPLHF,TGTGCCAGCAGTGACTTGGGACAGGGAGTTTCACCCCTCCACTTT
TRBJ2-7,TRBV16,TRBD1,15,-,CASSRSTGGAYEQYF,TGTGCCAGCAGCCGGTCTACAGGGGGCGCATACGAGCAGTACTTC
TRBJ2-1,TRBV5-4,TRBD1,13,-,CASSLQGYNEQFF,TGTGCCAGCAGCCTACAGGGGTACAATGAGCAGTTCTTC
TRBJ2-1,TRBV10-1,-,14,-,CASSEGGLYNEQFF,TGCGCCAGCAGTGAAGGCGGGCTCTACAATGAGCAGTTCTTC
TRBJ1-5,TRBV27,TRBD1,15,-,CASSTGQTSNQPQHF,TGTGCCAGCAGTACGGGACAGACTAGCAATCAGCCCCAGCATTTT
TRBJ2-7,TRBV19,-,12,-,CASSSAGHEQYF,TGTGCCAGTAGTTCAGCAGGCCACGAGCAGTACTTC
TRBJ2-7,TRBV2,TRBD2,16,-,CATRLAGATSSYEQYF,TGTGCCACCCGACTAGCGGGAGCAACGAGCTCCTACGAGCAGTACTTC
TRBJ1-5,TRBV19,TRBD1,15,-,CASSIYGTGNQPQHF,TGTGCCAGTAGTATCTATGGGACAGGGAATCAGCCCCAGCATTTT